Listed here are 27 T cell receptor beta chains from one sample, sequenced in a study of cytomegalovirus exposure and HLA in healthy donors. 60 Vbeta and 13 Jbeta primers were used in PCR. Here immunoSEQ multiplex PCR was the method, and the copy in TCRdb shows in-frame clones only, minus some. The profile shows 150,000 to 200,000 clones, 70% to 85% of them singletons. The sample was PBMCs. These receptors were collected from a male donor in good health and CMV-seronegative.

The chain is built from TRBV6-1 and TRBJ2-1; D is perhaps TRBD2 (6 bases). From germline, CDR1 is MNHNS and CDR2 SASEGT. This CDR3 is 12 amino acids long. V was clipped by 5 bases and J by 7 bases, with 9 bases between them. CDR3 DNA: TGTGCCAGCAGTCACCGGGGGAATGAGCAGTTCTTC. Protein: CASSHRGNEQFF.

The chain recombines TRBV29-1 with TRBJ2-5; TRBD2 might be the D (6 bases). Germline lookup yields CDR1 SQVTM and CDR2 ANQGSEA. Trimming stripped 4 bases from V and 4 bases from J, with 10 bases between. This CDR3 contains 12 residues. The CDR3 DNA reads TGCAGCGTTGTTGTGGGGGGAGAGACCCAGTACTTC. Amino acid sequence: CSVVVGGETQYF.

This chain links TRBV5-1 with TRBJ1-4; D call uncertain. The CDR3 extends over 15 amino acids. The V end was cut by 0 bases, the J end by 8 bases, with 14 bases between. Germline CDR1 reads SGHRS; CDR2 reads YFSETQ. CDR3: CASSLEAGGGEKLFF. In DNA, the CDR3 is TGCGCCAGCAGCTTGGAGGCAGGAGGAGGAGAAAAACTGTTTTTT.

The CDR3 is CASSLPGGETQYF. The CDR3 coding sequence is TGTGCCAGCAGCTTGCCGGGAGGAGAGACCCAGTACTTC. The chain employs TRBV5-4 and TRBJ2-5; TRBD2 matches 7 bases. Unmatched junction bases numbered 1, after V lost 1 base and J lost 4 bases. This CDR3 is 13 amino acids long. Germline assignment: CDR1 SGHNT and CDR2 YYREEE (reference sequence). Based on the CDR3 plus reference TRBV5-4 and TRBJ2-5, the full variable domain is ETGVTQSPTHLIKTRGQQVTLRCSSQSGHNTVSWYQQALGQGPQFIFQYYREEENGRGNFPPRFSGLQFPNYSSELNVNALELDDSALYLCASSLPGGETQYFGPGTRLLVL.

V usage is TRBV11-3 and J usage is TRBJ2-3; a possible D gene is TRBD1 (6 bases). This CDR3 has 14 residues. V was shortened by 5 bases and J by 0 bases, with 9 bases between the two germline ends. CDR1 and CDR2 from the germline V gene are SGHNT and YENEEA. The CDR3 region has the DNA TGTGCCAGCAGCCTAGGACAGAGCACAGATACGCAGTATTTT. Protein sequence: CASSLGQSTDTQYF.

The V gene is TRBV4-1, the J gene TRBJ2-3; no clear D gene. The CDR3 has 12 amino acids. Trimming removed 5 bases from V and 5 bases from J, with 8 bases in between. The germline gives CDR1 MGHRA, CDR2 YSYEKL. CDR3 in DNA: TGCGCCAGCAGCTCAAGACTAGATACGCAGTATTTT. As protein: CASSSRLDTQYF.

The V call is TRBV4-3, the J call TRBJ2-7; TRBD2 is a possible D gene (7 bases). CDR3 length equals 15 residues. Germline V gene sequence: CDR1 LGHNA, CDR2 YSLEER. Trimming took off 0 bases at V and 6 bases at J, with 15 bases between the two ends. This CDR3 is CASSQEVGGRGEQYF. CDR3 DNA sequence: TGCGCCAGCAGCCAAGAGGTGGGGGGGCGCGGCGAGCAGTACTTC.

This chain uses TRBV30 with TRBJ2-1; 8 bases line up with TRBD2. Losses at the gene ends were 3 bases for V and 5 bases for J; bases not matched to a gene: 12. This CDR3 region has 16 residues. Germline V CDR1 and CDR2: GTSNPN, SVGIG (reference sequence). CDR3 amino acids: CAWSRSIAGNNNEQFF. The CDR3 DNA reads TGTGCCTGGAGCCGATCGATAGCGGGAAACAACAATGAGCAGTTCTTC. The variable domain in full, completed from reference TRBV30 and TRBJ2-1, reads SQTIHQWPATLVQPVGSPLSLECTVEGTSNPNLYWYRQAAGRGLQLLFYSVGIGQISSEVPQNLSASRPQDRQFILSSKKLLLSDSGFYLCAWSRSIAGNNNEQFFGPGTRLTVL.

The chain uses TRBV14 and TRBJ2-7, with a tentative D call TRBD2 (6 bases). V was shortened by 5 bases and J by 6 bases, with 14 bases between the two germline ends. In germline, CDR1 is SGHDN, CDR2 FVKESK. This CDR3 comprises 13 residues. CDR3: CASSNLGAGEQYF. CDR3 coding DNA: TGTGCCAGCAGCAACCTAGGAGCGGGCGAGCAGTACTTC.

This chain connects TRBV2 to TRBJ2-7; 8 bases agree with TRBD2. This CDR3 is 16 amino acids long. Germline V CDR1 and CDR2: SNHLY, FYNNEI. With V trimmed by 3 bases and J by 3 bases, 10 bases remained unmatched. Written as DNA, the CDR3 is TGTGCCAGCAGTGAGCGGCTAGCGGGCAACTACTACGAGCAGTACTTC. This sequence encodes CASSERLAGNYYEQYF.

The chain couples TRBV2 to TRBJ2-5; 7 bases map to TRBD2. V dropped 7 bases and J dropped 4; count of bases not matched to a gene: 12. This CDR3 contains 15 residues. The germline CDR1 and CDR2 sequences are SNHLY and FYNNEI. The DNA of the CDR3 is TGTGCCAGCAAAGGGAGGTGGGGGGAGGGAGAGACCCAGTACTTC. It is translated as CASKGRWGEGETQYF.

The chain combines TRBV18 with TRBJ2-7, with a weak D call TRBD1 (6 bases). The CDR3 is made up of 14 amino acids. The V gene lost 0 bases and the J gene lost 5 bases, with 11 bases spanning the gap. In germline, CDR1 is KGHSH, CDR2 LQKENI. The CDR3, as DNA: TGTGCCAGCTCACCACCGTCAGGGGTCCACGAGCAGTACTTC. As protein: CASSPPSGVHEQYF.

V and J are TRBV28 and TRBJ2-1; possibly TRBD2 for D (6 bases). This CDR3 is built from 13 residues. V lost 1 base and J 7 bases, leaving 8 bases between the germline ends. Germline CDR1 MDHEN, CDR2 SYDVKM. The DNA for the CDR3 is TGTGCCAGCAGTTTATTTGCGGGGAATGAGCAGTTCTTC. Amino acid sequence: CASSLFAGNEQFF.

The chain joins TRBV5-1 to TRBJ2-7; 8 bases are shared with TRBD2. The CDR3 contains 14 residues. CDR1 and CDR2 (germline): SGHRS, YFSETQ. V dropped 7 bases and J dropped 6; count of bases not matched to a gene: 12. CDR3 coding DNA: TGCGCCAGCGGCCCAAGCGGGAGTGGCGGCGAGCAGTACTTC. It specifies CASGPSGSGGEQYF.

The genes are TRBV29-1 and TRBJ1-1; D not resolved. This CDR3 spans 13 amino acids. Germline lookup yields CDR1 SQVTM and CDR2 ANQGSEA. V dropped 4 bases and J dropped 0 bases, with 9 bases sitting between them. CDR3 sequence: CSVGRLMNTEAFF. CDR3 bases: TGCAGCGTTGGACGACTCATGAACACTGAAGCTTTCTTT.

This clone has just a few counts. CDR3 in amino acids: CASSRTSGVLSYEQYF. CDR3 DNA sequence: TGCGCCAGCAGCAGGACTAGCGGGGTCCTTTCCTACGAGCAGTACTTC. The rearrangement links TRBV5-1 to TRBJ2-7; 12 positions agree with TRBD2. V shed 4 bases and J 1 base; nucleotides not matched to a gene: 6. The CDR3 spans 16 residues. From germline, CDR1 is SGHRS and CDR2 YFSETQ.

This clone was seen a handful of times. V and J are TRBV6-1 and TRBJ2-2; tentatively, D is TRBD1 (6 bases). Germline loops: CDR1 MNHNS, CDR2 SASEGT. The CDR3 covers 13 residues. V was trimmed by 5 bases and J by 7 bases, leaving 11 bases between them. CDR3 in DNA: TGTGCCAGCAGTAACACAGGGTTCGGGGAGCTGTTTTTT. Translated: CASSNTGFGELFF.

The J gene is TRBJ2-5, the V gene TRBV9; a weak D match, TRBD2 (5 bases). Per the germline V gene, CDR1 is SGDLS and CDR2 is YYNGEE. The CDR3 extends over 16 amino acids. V lost 0 bases to trimming and J lost 5 bases, with 17 bases between them. CDR3 coding DNA: TGTGCCAGCAGCGTAGGTGTGGACTTCATTGGGGAGACCCAGTACTTC. This sequence encodes CASSVGVDFIGETQYF.

CDR3 protein: CATSRATLSDTQYF. CDR3 sequence (DNA): TGTGCCACCAGCAGAGCTACTCTTTCAGATACGCAGTATTTT. The genes are TRBV15 and TRBJ2-3; D remains unclear. The CDR3 has 14 residues. V was clipped by 1 base and J by 4 bases, with 9 bases between them. Germline CDR1 is LNHNV and CDR2 is YYDKDF (reference sequence). Full variable domain (remainder filled in from reference TRBV15 and TRBJ2-3): DAMVIQNPRYQVTQFGKPVTLSCSQTLNHNVMYWYQQKSSQAPKLLFHYYDKDFNNEADTPDNFQSRRPNTSFCFLDIRSPGLGDTAMYLCATSRATLSDTQYFGPGTRLTVL.

The chain uses TRBV7-8 and TRBJ2-7; D is possibly TRBD1 (6 bases). Between the trimmed V and J ends, which lost 2 bases and 6 bases, there was a span of 11 bases. Germline assignment: CDR1 SGHVS and CDR2 FQNEAQ. The CDR3 spans 13 residues. The CDR3 bases are TGTGCCAGCAGCTTAAGGCACAGGGTCGAGCAGTACTTC. As protein: CASSLRHRVEQYF.

The chain couples TRBV2 to TRBJ1-5; unclear D gene. The CDR3 has 13 residues. Per the germline V gene, CDR1 is SNHLY and CDR2 is FYNNEI. Trimming pared 7 bases from V and 0 bases from J, leaving 7 bases between. Here the CDR3 DNA reads TGTGCCAGCACAACATCTAGCAATCAGCCCCAGCATTTT. This gives the protein CASTTSSNQPQHF.

The J gene is TRBJ1-1, the V gene TRBV6-1; D is ambiguous. The germline V and J ends were trimmed by 3 bases and 1 base, with 6 bases remaining between them. The CDR3 sequence is 13 residues long. Germline CDR1 MNHNS, CDR2 SASEGT. CDR3 residues: CASSEGGNTEAFF. Here the CDR3 DNA reads TGTGCCAGCAGTGAGGGAGGGAACACTGAAGCTTTCTTT.

The chain recombines TRBV19 with TRBJ2-2; tentative D call: TRBD2 (5 bases). Germline values: CDR1 LNHDA, CDR2 SQIVND (reference sequence). This CDR3 is built from 13 residues. The V and J ends lost 7 bases and 5 bases respectively, with 11 bases between them. CDR3 DNA sequence: TGTGCCAGTACCTCGGGGTATACCGGGGAGCTGTTTTTT. It is translated as CASTSGYTGELFF.

The rearrangement uses TRBV19 and TRBJ2-2; 7 positions agree with TRBD1. V trimming: 4 bases; J trimming: 1 base; junction bases outside the gene matches: 3. CDR3 length: 15 residues. Germline lookup yields CDR1 LNHDA and CDR2 SQIVND (reference sequence). CDR3 bases: TGTGCCAGTAGTACCCGGACAGGGAACACCGGGGAGCTGTTTTTT. Protein product: CASSTRTGNTGELFF.

This rearrangement joins TRBV29-1 to TRBJ2-3; 10 positions agree with TRBD2. The V gene end was trimmed by 1 base and the J gene end by 4 bases; junction bases not matched to a gene: 17. This CDR3 is 19 amino acids long. Germline-derived CDR1 and CDR2 are SQVTM and ANQGSEA. CDR3 nucleotide sequence: TGCAGCGTTGAAGTGTACGGTAGGGCTAGCGGGGGAAGCGCAGATACGCAGTATTTT. Encoded protein: CSVEVYGRASGGSADTQYF.

The gene calls are TRBV5-1 and TRBJ2-6; 8 bases agree with TRBD1. This CDR3 spans 17 amino acids. CDR1 and CDR2 (germline): SGHRS, YFSETQ. Trimming at V came to 3 bases and at J to 4 bases, leaving 9 bases not matched to a gene. The CDR3, as DNA: TGCGCCAGCAGCTCCGGGACAGGCCTCGCGGGGGCCAACGTCCTGACTTTC. It encodes CASSSGTGLAGANVLTF.

This clone was detected only once. The V call is TRBV11-2, the J call TRBJ2-7; the match to TRBD1 covers 7 bases. CDR1 and CDR2 from the germline V gene are SGHAT and FQNNGV. The CDR3 sequence is 14 residues long. V shed 5 bases, J shed 3 bases, and the junction held 7 bases outside the gene matches. The CDR3 region has the DNA TGTGCCAGCAGCCTAACAGGGGTGAGCTACGAGCAGTACTTC. Its protein product is CASSLTGVSYEQYF.